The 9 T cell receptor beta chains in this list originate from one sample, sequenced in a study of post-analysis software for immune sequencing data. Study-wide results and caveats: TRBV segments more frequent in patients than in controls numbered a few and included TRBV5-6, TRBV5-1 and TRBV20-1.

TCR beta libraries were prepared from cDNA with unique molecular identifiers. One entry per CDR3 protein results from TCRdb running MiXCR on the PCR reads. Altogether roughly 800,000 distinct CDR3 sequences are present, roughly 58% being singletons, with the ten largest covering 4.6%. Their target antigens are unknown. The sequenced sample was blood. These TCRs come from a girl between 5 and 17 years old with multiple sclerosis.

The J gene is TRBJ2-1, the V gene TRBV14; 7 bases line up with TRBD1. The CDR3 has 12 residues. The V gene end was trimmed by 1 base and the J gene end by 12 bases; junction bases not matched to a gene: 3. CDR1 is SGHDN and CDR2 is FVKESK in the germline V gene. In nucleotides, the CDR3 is TGTGCCAGCAGCCAAGCAGGGGGTCGGCAGTTCTTC. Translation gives CASSQAGGRQFF.

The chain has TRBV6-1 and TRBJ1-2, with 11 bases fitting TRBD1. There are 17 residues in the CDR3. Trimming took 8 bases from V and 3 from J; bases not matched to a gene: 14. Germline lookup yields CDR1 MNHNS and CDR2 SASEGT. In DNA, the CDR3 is TGTGCCAGCGGGGTTTCCGGACAGGGGGCGCCGGACTATGGCTACACCTTC. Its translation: CASGVSGQGAPDYGYTF.

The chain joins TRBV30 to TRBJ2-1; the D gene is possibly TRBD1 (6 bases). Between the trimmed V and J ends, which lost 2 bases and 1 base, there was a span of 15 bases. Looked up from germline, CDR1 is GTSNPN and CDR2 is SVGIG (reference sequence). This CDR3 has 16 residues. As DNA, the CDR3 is TGTGCCTGGAGTTCCCTACAGGGTCATTCCTACAATGAGCAGTTCTTC. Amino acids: CAWSSLQGHSYNEQFF.

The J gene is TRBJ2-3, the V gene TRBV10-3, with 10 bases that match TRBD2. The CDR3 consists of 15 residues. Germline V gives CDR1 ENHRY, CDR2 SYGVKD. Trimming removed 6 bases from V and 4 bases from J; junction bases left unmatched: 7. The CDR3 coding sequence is TGTGCCATCAGAGCTAGCGGGGGCAGCGCAGATACGCAGTATTTT. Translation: CAIRASGGSADTQYF.

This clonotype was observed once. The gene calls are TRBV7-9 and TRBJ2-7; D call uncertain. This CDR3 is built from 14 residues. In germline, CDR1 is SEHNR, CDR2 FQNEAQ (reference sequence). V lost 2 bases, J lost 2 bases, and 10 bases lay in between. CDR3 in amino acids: CASSLRSGTYEQYF. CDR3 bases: TGTGCCAGCAGCTTACGGTCTGGGACCTACGAGCAGTACTTC.

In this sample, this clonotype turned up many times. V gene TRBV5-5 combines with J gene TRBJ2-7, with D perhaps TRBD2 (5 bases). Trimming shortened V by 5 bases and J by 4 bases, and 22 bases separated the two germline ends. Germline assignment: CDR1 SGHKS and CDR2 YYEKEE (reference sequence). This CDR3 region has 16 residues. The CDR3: CASSPSFGLARYEQYF. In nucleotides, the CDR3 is TGTGCCAGCAGTCCCTCTTTCGGGCTAGCTCGGTACGAGCAGTACTTC.

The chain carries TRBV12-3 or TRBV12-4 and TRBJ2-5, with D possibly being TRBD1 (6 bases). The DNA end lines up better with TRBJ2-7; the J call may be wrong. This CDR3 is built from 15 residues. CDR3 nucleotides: TGTGCCAGCAGTTTAATGACAGGAAGGACCTACGAGCAGTACTTC. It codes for CASSLMTGRTYEQYF.

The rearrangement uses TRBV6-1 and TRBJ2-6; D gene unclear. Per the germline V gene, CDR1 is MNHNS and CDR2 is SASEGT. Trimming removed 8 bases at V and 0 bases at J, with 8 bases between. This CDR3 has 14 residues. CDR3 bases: TGTGCCAGCGGGCGTCCCTCTGGGGCCAACGTCCTGACTTTC. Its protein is CASGRPSGANVLTF.

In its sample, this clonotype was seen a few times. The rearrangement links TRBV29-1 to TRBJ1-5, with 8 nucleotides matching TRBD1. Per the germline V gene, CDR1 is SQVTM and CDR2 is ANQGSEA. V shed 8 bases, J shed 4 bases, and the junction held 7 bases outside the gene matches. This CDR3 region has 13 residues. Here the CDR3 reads CSFTDRANQPQHF. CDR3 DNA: TGCAGCTTTACGGACAGGGCTAATCAGCCCCAGCATTTT.